The rows below give T cell receptor beta chains drawn from one sample of a study of shared clonotypes between healthy human individuals. Libraries were prepared by immunoSEQ multiplex PCR; TCRdb keeps only in-frame clonotypes and omits some of them. The repertoire holds under 700,000 clones, with 85% to 95% as singletons. Sequencing was carried out using naive CD8+ T cells sorted from blood. The source is a woman aged 30 to 39 in good health. Each CDR3 is given without its conserved first and last residue.

cdr3_aa v_call
ASRPGSSYNEQF TRBV27
ASSLGTAGELF TRBV5-8
ASSHGPPYEQY TRBV5-4
ASSADWRAYEQY TRBV19
ASHGDEPKGAQY TRBV28
ASSVGDWGVDTQY TRBV9
ASSLAGHLNTEAF TRBV5-4
ASSLGAGAAYEQY TRBV7-9
ASSQYISGSIAAYEQY TRBV14
ASVPGTSGHNEQF TRBV27
ATRDRGFQPQH TRBV6-1
ASSVIIGANVLT TRBV9
ASSDRNTGELF TRBV10-1
ATSRDGIDEKLF TRBV15
ASSPQGGYGYT TRBV27
ASGWTGDYGYT TRBV2
ASSLGDSPSREQY TRBV27
ASSYETLGRYEQY TRBV6-5
ASDNRGTVYEQY TRBV28
ASSDRSSETQY TRBV2
AWSVAGGNNEQF TRBV30
ASLGWESSEQF TRBV19
ASSPTADRGFNEKLF TRBV4-1
ASSQITGTVGSPLH TRBV4-1
ASTQWVNTEAF TRBV2
ASSSQGKQAF TRBV7-9
ASSFGTSIFTGELF TRBV28
SVESMTEYNEQF TRBV29-1
ASSQDRPGVISTNEKLF TRBV4-2
ASSDWLQNNSPLH TRBV2
ASSPSPGQGLYEQY TRBV5-6
ASSFWNMNTEAF TRBV11-2
ASSHNYEQY TRBV27
ASSSVGSAGVNEQY TRBV27
SVESSPGELF TRBV29-1
ASSFFTGDEQY TRBV27
ASSLTPGLATSTDTQY TRBV28
ASSLDRAEETQY TRBV5-6
ASRRGGRTSYEQY TRBV5-6
ASTLEASLTDTQY TRBV5-6
ASSQTGYEQY TRBV19
ASSSQGALNEQY TRBV27
ASSLGVSGNIQY TRBV27
ASSPLGDRNIQY TRBV28
ASSLAAGEAF TRBV13
ASSQDPAAGTDTQY TRBV14
SAPYGYT TRBV20-1
ASSKRLAGAYGGELF TRBV2
SVDPGTNEQY TRBV29-1
ASSPKRGSEQY TRBV7-6
ASSPQGRGDTQY TRBV7-8
ASSQVIFANTGELF TRBV4-1
ASRASYNEQF TRBV7-9
ASSDGTTEAF TRBV25-1
ASSRERDSYEQY TRBV5-4
ASSLLGGYEKLF TRBV27
ASSHEQVYNEQF TRBV7-9
AWSVVPGAGGPYNEQF TRBV30
ASSERPRGEQY TRBV2
ASSPAYGAYEQY TRBV5-1